This T cell receptor (beta chain) was documented in a study of vaccination and CD4 T cells after COVID-19. For the study at large: From HCoV-229E, HCoV-OC43, HCoV-NL63 and SARS-CoV-2, overlapping spike peptides were used to stimulate the cells.

Per the germline V gene, CDR1 is SGHTA and CDR2 is FQGNSA. Trimming pared 5 bases from V and 6 bases from J, leaving 5 bases between. The CDR3 runs to 11 residues. Cultured CD4+ T cell DNA underwent sequencing with the Oncomine TCR Beta short-read assay. Researchers extracted genomic DNA from CD4+ T cells that had been cultured. TCRdb redid the calling of the PCR reads with MiXCR, one entry per CDR3 protein. The sample lists 17,000 or so distinct CDR3 sequences; 30% to 40% were seen once. Details on this clonotype: The antigen is unknown.

Whole-study findings and limits: Analysis of convalescent patients found that 304 of 307 vaccine-specific clones were spike mono-reactive.

Specified treatment: roughly nine-day PBMC culture with coronavirus spike peptide pools or control peptides (ViraFEST assay). ViraFEST grew antigen-specific T cells using peptide pools, then sequenced TCRs. Sequencing was performed on cultured CD4+ T cells from blood. The rearrangement uses TRBV7-2 and TRBJ2-1; D is undetermined. The receptor was derived from a human donor with COVID-19. The chain's CDR3 is CASSPSNEQFF. The CDR3 DNA is TGTGCCAGCAGCCCCTCCAATGAGCAGTTCTTC.